This TCR beta chain was found in a study of blood T cell repertoires in COVID-19. The protocol was immunoSEQ multiplex PCR, while the TCRdb copy is restricted to in-frame clones and leaves out a portion. The sample shows 250,000 to 350,000 clones, around 90% of them seen only once. The CDR3 extends over 16 amino acids. Unmatched junction bases numbered 7, after V lost 3 bases and J lost 0 bases. Germline V gene lookup returns CDR1 SGHDT and CDR2 YYEEEE. The material sequenced was PBMCs or T cells enriched from blood (not recorded which). The chain combines TRBV5-6 with TRBJ2-5; 8 nucleotides agree with TRBD2. The sequence was collected from a woman aged 60-75 years in a cohort exposed to, infected with or recovered from COVID-19 (not recorded which). CDR3 in DNA: TGTGCCAGCAGCTCGATAGCGGGGAGGTACCAAGAGACCCAGTACTTC. Encoded protein: CASSSIAGRYQETQYF.